The 4 T cell receptor beta chains below were found in one sample sequenced in a study of cytomegalovirus exposure and HLA in healthy donors. 60 Vbeta and 13 Jbeta primers were used in PCR. Here immunoSEQ multiplex PCR was the method, and the copy in TCRdb shows in-frame clones only, minus some. The sample comprises approximately 88,000 clones, around four fifths of which are singletons, and 7.3% rests with the top ten. The specimen sequenced was PBMCs. These receptor sequences come from a man over 45 in good health and CMV-seropositive.

V gene TRBV28 combines with J gene TRBJ1-1; D perhaps matches TRBD1 (5 bases). The CDR3 extends over 13 amino acids. Germline V lookup: CDR1 MDHEN, CDR2 SYDVKM. Trimming shortened V by 5 bases and J by 4 bases, and 11 bases separated the two germline ends. CDR3 amino acids: CASSPPGLTEAFF. CDR3 sequence (DNA): TGTGCCAGCAGTCCCCCAGGGCTCACTGAAGCTTTCTTT.

This chain connects TRBV25-1 to TRBJ1-2, with TRBD1 matching over 7 bases. CDR1 is MGHDK, CDR2 SYGVNS, per germline. Unmatched junction bases numbered 9, after V lost 5 bases and J lost 3 bases. The CDR3 is 15 amino acids. As DNA, the CDR3 is TGTGCCAGCAGTTTACAGGGGTCCAGGGACTATGGCTACACCTTC. Protein sequence: CASSLQGSRDYGYTF.

This clone was counted between two and nine times. The genes are TRBV7-2 and TRBJ1-5; D might be TRBD1 (5 bases). CDR1 is SGHTA and CDR2 is FQGNSA in the germline V gene. Trimming took 2 bases from V and 4 from J, leaving 12 bases between them. There are 15 residues in the CDR3. This chain's CDR3 is CASSLSRGYNQPQHF. Here the CDR3 DNA reads TGTGCCAGCAGCTTATCACGGGGGTATAATCAGCCCCAGCATTTT. Full variable domain (rest looked up from reference TRBV7-2 and TRBJ1-5): GAGVSQSPSNKVTEKGKDVELRCDPISGHTALYWYRQSLGQGLEFLIYFQGNSAPDKSGLPSDRFSAERTGGSVSTLTIQRTQQEDSAVYLCASSLSRGYNQPQHFGDGTRLSIL.

The rearrangement uses TRBV30 and TRBJ2-1, with a tentative D call TRBD1 (5 bases). V was clipped by 2 bases and J by 8 bases, with 10 bases between them. The CDR3 length is 12 residues. The germline V gene has CDR1 GTSNPN and CDR2 SVGIG (reference sequence). CDR3 in amino acids: CAWSPQGYEQFF. The CDR3 nucleotides are TGTGCCTGGAGTCCCCAGGGTTATGAGCAGTTCTTC.